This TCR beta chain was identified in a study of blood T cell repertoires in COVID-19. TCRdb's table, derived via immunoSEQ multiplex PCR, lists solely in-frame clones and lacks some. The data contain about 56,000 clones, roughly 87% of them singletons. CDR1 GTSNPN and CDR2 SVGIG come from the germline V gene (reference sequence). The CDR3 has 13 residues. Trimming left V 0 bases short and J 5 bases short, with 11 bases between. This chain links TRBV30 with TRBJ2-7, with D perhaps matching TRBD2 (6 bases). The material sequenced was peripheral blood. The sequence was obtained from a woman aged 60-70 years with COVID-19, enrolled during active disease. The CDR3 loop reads CAWSVHGGNEQYF. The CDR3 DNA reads TGTGCCTGGAGTGTACATGGGGGGAACGAGCAGTACTTC.